The sequence of this T cell receptor beta chain was determined in a study of regulatory T cells in long-lasting Graves disease. Study summary: Graves' cases, newly diagnosed, had used antithyroid drugs under 3 months.

Study-wide points: Owing to a sample size that was small, accuracy may have been reduced.

In its sample, this clonotype was seen many times. Its antigen remains unidentified. Time point: newly diagnosed GD, antithyroid drugs for less than 3 months. RNA extracted from PBMCs served as the sequencing template. Arm-PCR of CDR3 regions with iRepertoire HTBI primers generated TCR beta libraries. One entry per CDR3 protein results from TCRdb running MiXCR on the multiplex PCR reads. The sample includes 420,000 or so distinct CDR3 sequences, around 17% of them seen just once. These data also formed part of another study, on T cells in Graves' hyperthyroidism and ophthalmopathy. Per that study: Patients having uncontrolled infection, another autoimmune disease, pregnancy or lactation were not included. In validation, the model predicted ophthalmopathy. These predictions came a median roughly six months before onset.

The receptor comes from a woman aged 18-29 years with Graves disease. This sample comprised peripheral blood mononuclear cells (PBMCs), obtained at new diagnosis, from a patient treated with antithyroid drugs.

CDR3 coding DNA: TGTGCCAGCAGCGGAGACAGGGAGGGGCAGTTCTTC. Its protein is CASSGDREGQFF. The chain has TRBV28 and TRBJ2-1; D may correspond to TRBD1 or TRBD2 (7 bases each). Trimming left V 6 bases short and J 12 bases short, with 15 bases between. CDR3 size: 12 residues. CDR1 is MDHEN and CDR2 is SYDVKM in the germline V gene.